The rows below give T cell receptor beta chains drawn from one sample of a study of shared clonotypes between healthy human individuals. TCRdb's table, derived via immunoSEQ multiplex PCR, lists solely in-frame clones and lacks some. The table has 2 million or so clones, 95% seen once; the top ten hold around 0.13%. Sequences were obtained from naive CD4+ T cells sorted from blood. These receptors all come from a man younger than 35 in good health. Each CDR3 is given with its conserved first and last residue. Fields, in order: J gene, D gene, clone size, V gene, CDR3 DNA, CDR3 protein. The D gene is left open where the match is weak. Clone size is shown for a subset of rows, as once, few, many or a class of expanded clone.

TRBJ1-1 TRBD1 - TRBV18 TGTGCCAGCTCACCTTCGACAGGGAGGAATGAAGCTTTCTTT CASSPSTGRNEAFF
TRBJ2-1 - - TRBV2 TGTGCCAGCGGGGGGGGCAGCTACAATGAGCAGTTCTTC CASGGGSYNEQFF
TRBJ1-5 - - TRBV10-3 TGTGCCATCAGTGGGCCGGGGGAACAGCCCCAGCATTTT CAISGPGEQPQHF
TRBJ1-6 - few TRBV19 TGTGCCAGTAGTATCAATCAGGGGACTAATTCACCCCTCCACTTT CASSINQGTNSPLHF
TRBJ2-2 TRBD2 - TRBV4-1 TGCGCCAGCAGCCAAGTTGCTAGGGCTAGCGGGAGTAACGGGGAGCTGTTTTTT CASSQVARASGSNGELFF
TRBJ2-3 - - TRBV10-3 TGTGCCTCAAAAATCGGGACACCGGATACGCAGTATTTT CASKIGTPDTQYF
TRBJ2-2 - - TRBV10-1 TGCGCCAGCAGTGAAAATAAGGGGTTCACCGGGGAGCTGTTTTTT CASSENKGFTGELFF
TRBJ2-3 TRBD2 - TRBV10-3 TGTGCCATCACTCCCCGGCTAGCGGGCGATACGCAGTATTTT CAITPRLAGDTQYF
TRBJ2-2 - - TRBV29-1 TGCAGCGTTGCGGACGGGAACACCGGGGAGCTGTTTTTT CSVADGNTGELFF
TRBJ2-1 - - TRBV6-1 TGTGCCAGCAGTGAGCCAAATGAGCAGTTCTTC CASSEPNEQFF
TRBJ1-5 TRBD1 - TRBV28 TGTGCCAGCAGTTTTGTATCAGGGGGTGGTCAGCCCCAGCATTTT CASSFVSGGGQPQHF
TRBJ2-7 - - TRBV5-1 TGCGCCAGCAAGGAGAGCCAGGGTGGGCCCTACGAGCAGTACTTC CASKESQGGPYEQYF
TRBJ1-4 - - TRBV10-3 TGTGCCATCAGTGAGTCGACGGTAGAAAAACTGTTTTTT CAISESTVEKLFF
TRBJ1-2 - once TRBV28 TGTGCCAGCAGTGTTAACTATGGCTACACCTTC CASSVNYGYTF
TRBJ1-4 - - TRBV5-1 TGCGCCAGCGGACAGTCTCCTAATGAAAAACTGTTTTTT CASGQSPNEKLFF
TRBJ1-1 - - TRBV7-6 TGTGCCAGCAGCTTAGGATGGGCCAACACTGAAGCTTTCTTT CASSLGWANTEAFF
TRBJ2-7 - - TRBV4-1 TGCGCCAGCAGCCAACCGGGAGCAGGGTACGAGCAGTACTTC CASSQPGAGYEQYF
TRBJ1-1 - - TRBV2 TGTGCTACCGCGGGATTAAAGAACACTGAAGCTTTCTTT CATAGLKNTEAFF
TRBJ2-5 - once TRBV4-1 TGCGCCAGCAGCCAACCTGGACGGCACCAAGAGACCCAGTACTTC CASSQPGRHQETQYF
TRBJ1-4 - - TRBV7-6 TGTGCCAGCAGCTTAGCGGGATTGAATGAAAAACTGTTTTTT CASSLAGLNEKLFF
TRBJ2-5 - few TRBV5-4 TGTGCCAGCAGCTTGCGGGAGACCCAGTACTTC CASSLRETQYF
TRBJ2-2 TRBD1 - TRBV4-3 TGCGCCAGCAGCCTAAGTCCAGGGGGTACCGGGGAGCTGTTTTTT CASSLSPGGTGELFF
TRBJ2-7 - - TRBV28 TGTGCCAGCAGTTTAGGGGTCCCCTCGTACGAGCAGTACTTC CASSLGVPSYEQYF
TRBJ2-1 - - TRBV10-3 TGTGCCATCAGTGAGTCGGTCCTATCCTACAATGAGCAGTTCTTC CAISESVLSYNEQFF
TRBJ2-1 TRBD2 - TRBV10-2 TGCGCCATCAGGAGGACTAGCGGGAGTAATGAGCAGTTCTTC CAIRRTSGSNEQFF
TRBJ2-1 - once TRBV5-4 TGTGCCAGCAGTCTTTTTGGCTCCTACAATGAGCAGTTCTTC CASSLFGSYNEQFF
TRBJ2-1 TRBD2 - TRBV6-7 TGTGCCAGCAGTTACTCGAATCCCAGGACTAGCGGTTACAATGAGCAGTTCTTC CASSYSNPRTSGYNEQFF
TRBJ2-7 TRBD1 few TRBV20-1 TGCAGTGCTACAGGGGGCTACGAGCAGTACTTC CSATGGYEQYF
TRBJ2-2 TRBD2 once TRBV7-8 TGTGCCAGCAGCTTAAGGCTAGCGGCGAACACCGGGGAGCTGTTTTTT CASSLRLAANTGELFF
TRBJ1-2 TRBD1 - TRBV7-9 TGTGCCAGCAGCTCCCAAGGGATCGGGACAGGAACGCGCTACACCTTC CASSSQGIGTGTRYTF
TRBJ2-7 - - TRBV10-1 TGCGCCAGCAGTGAGGAGGGACTCCCGCGCTACGAGCAGTACTTC CASSEEGLPRYEQYF
TRBJ1-1 - - TRBV18 TGTGCCAGCTCACCACCGTCGGTTAGAGGGCGCACTGAAGCTTTCTTT CASSPPSVRGRTEAFF
TRBJ2-3 TRBD2 once TRBV5-1 TGCGCCAGCAGCACACTGGCGGGGGGCACAGATACGCAGTATTTT CASSTLAGGTDTQYF
TRBJ2-7 TRBD2 - TRBV18 TGTGCCAGCTCACCCGGCACTAGCGGGGTAGGGGAGCAGTACTTC CASSPGTSGVGEQYF
TRBJ2-2 - - TRBV7-2 TGTGCCAGCAGCTTAGGGGCAGGGCCCGGGGAGCTGTTTTTT CASSLGAGPGELFF
TRBJ1-1 - - TRBV5-1 TGCGCCAGCAGCTTGGGGTTTCCGGACCAAGTGAACACTGAAGCTTTCTTT CASSLGFPDQVNTEAFF
TRBJ1-5 - once TRBV25-1 TGTGCCAGCAGTGACGGACCGCGTCCCCAGCATTTT CASSDGPRPQHF
TRBJ2-5 - - TRBV28 TGTGCCAGCAGACCGATTCAGGGGACCCAGTACTTC CASRPIQGTQYF
TRBJ2-7 - - TRBV4-1 TGCGCCAGCAGCCAAATAACCTTCTACGAGCAGTACTTC CASSQITFYEQYF
TRBJ1-2 TRBD1 - TRBV7-9 TGTGCCAGCAGCTTACGGTTTCCGGACAGGCGTCAAGGGGGCTACACCTTC CASSLRFPDRRQGGYTF
TRBJ1-5 - - TRBV30 TGTGCCTGGAGTCCTCCTCGGATAGGGCAGCCCCAGCATTTT CAWSPPRIGQPQHF
TRBJ2-5 - - TRBV5-1 TGCGCCAGCAGCTATGGGGAGACGACGTACCAAGAGACCCAGTACTTC CASSYGETTYQETQYF
TRBJ2-5 - - TRBV6-5 TGTGCCAGCAGTTACTCGTGGGCGGTTAGGTTGGAGACCCAGTACTTC CASSYSWAVRLETQYF
TRBJ2-1 - - TRBV5-1 TGCGCCAGCAGCTTGGAGGTCTACAATGAGCAGTTCTTC CASSLEVYNEQFF
TRBJ1-2 - - TRBV7-2 TGTGCCAGCAGCTTAGCGGAAGTGAACTATGGCTACACCTTC CASSLAEVNYGYTF
TRBJ2-5 - - TRBV9 TGTGCCAGCAGCGTAATGCCGAGCAGGGAAGAGACCCAGTACTTC CASSVMPSREETQYF
TRBJ1-2 TRBD1 - TRBV29-1 TGCAGCGTAGAGGACAGGTCCGGCTATGGCTACACCTTC CSVEDRSGYGYTF
TRBJ1-3 - - TRBV28 TGTGCCAGCAGTTTGGCACGGACTATTGGGAATGGTGGAAACACCATATATTTT CASSLARTIGNGGNTIYF
TRBJ1-2 - - TRBV5-1 TGCGCCAGCAGTCTTAATACAGGGTACCCCCTCTATGGCTACACCTTC CASSLNTGYPLYGYTF
TRBJ2-7 - - TRBV14 TGTGCCAGCAGCCACTCGAGGGAGCAGTACTTC CASSHSREQYF
TRBJ1-2 - once TRBV6-1 TGTGCCAGCAGTGAGGGGGCCGGGAGGGTTAACTATGGCTACACCTTC CASSEGAGRVNYGYTF
TRBJ2-5 - - TRBV2 TGTGCCAGCAGTGAATCTACAGGACGAGAGACCCAGTACTTC CASSESTGRETQYF
TRBJ2-3 TRBD2 - TRBV5-6 TGTGCCAGCAGCTTGAGAACTAGCGGGAGCTGGGATGGTACGCAGTATTTT CASSLRTSGSWDGTQYF
TRBJ2-3 - - TRBV6-6 TGTGCCAGCAGAAGACCCTCCAGTGACACAGATACGCAGTATTTT CASRRPSSDTDTQYF
TRBJ1-2 - - TRBV13 TGTGCCAGCAGCGCGGGACGGAATCTCTATGGCTACACCTTC CASSAGRNLYGYTF
TRBJ2-2 - - TRBV27 TGTGCCAGCAGCCCGACAGAAAACACCGGGGAGCTGTTTTTT CASSPTENTGELFF